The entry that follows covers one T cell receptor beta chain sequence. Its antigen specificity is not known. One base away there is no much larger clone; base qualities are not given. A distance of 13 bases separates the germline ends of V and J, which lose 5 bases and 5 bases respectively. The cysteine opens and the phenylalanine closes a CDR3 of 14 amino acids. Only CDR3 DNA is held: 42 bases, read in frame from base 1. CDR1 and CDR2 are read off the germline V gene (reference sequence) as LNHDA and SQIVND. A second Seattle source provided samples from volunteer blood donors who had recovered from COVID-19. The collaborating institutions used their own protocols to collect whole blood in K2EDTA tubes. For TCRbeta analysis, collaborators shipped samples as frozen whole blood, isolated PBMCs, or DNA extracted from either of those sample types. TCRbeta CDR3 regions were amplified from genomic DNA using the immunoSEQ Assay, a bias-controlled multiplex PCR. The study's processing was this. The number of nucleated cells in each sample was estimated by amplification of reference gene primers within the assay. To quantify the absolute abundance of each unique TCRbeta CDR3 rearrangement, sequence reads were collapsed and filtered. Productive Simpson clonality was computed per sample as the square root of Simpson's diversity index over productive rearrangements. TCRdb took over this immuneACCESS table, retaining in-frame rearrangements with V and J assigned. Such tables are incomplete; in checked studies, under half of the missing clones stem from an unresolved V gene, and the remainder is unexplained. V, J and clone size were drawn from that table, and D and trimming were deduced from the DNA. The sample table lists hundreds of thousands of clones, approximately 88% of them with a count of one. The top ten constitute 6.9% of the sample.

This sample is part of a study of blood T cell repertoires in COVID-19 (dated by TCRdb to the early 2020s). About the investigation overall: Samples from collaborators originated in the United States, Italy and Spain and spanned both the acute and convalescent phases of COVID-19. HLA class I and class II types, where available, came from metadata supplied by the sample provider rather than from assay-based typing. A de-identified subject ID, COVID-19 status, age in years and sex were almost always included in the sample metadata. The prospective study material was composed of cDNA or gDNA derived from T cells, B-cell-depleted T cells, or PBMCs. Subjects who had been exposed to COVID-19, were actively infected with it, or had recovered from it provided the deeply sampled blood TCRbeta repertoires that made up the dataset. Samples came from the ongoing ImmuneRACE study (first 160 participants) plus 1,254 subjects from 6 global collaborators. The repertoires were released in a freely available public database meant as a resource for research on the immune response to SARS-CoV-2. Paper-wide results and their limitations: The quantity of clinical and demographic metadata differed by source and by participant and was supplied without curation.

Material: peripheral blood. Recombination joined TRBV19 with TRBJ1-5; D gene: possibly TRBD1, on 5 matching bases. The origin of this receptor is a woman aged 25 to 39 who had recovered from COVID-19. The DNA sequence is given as TGTGCCAGTAGTGGAGACGGGGGGTATCAGCCCCAGCATTTT. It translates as CASSGDGGYQPQHF.